This entry lists 24 T cell receptor beta chains sequenced from one sample in a study of Graves' ophthalmopathy and Graves' hyperthyroidism. RNA transcripts were the source from which TCR beta CDR3 regions were amplified. An initial RT-PCR round employing HTBI primers preceded a second-round multiplex PCR. In TCRdb, the multiplex PCR reads were re-called with MiXCR into one record per CDR3 protein. The sample includes a few hundred thousand distinct CDR3 sequences, under 25% of them seen just once. Sequencing was done on a sample of peripheral blood. The receptors were gathered from a woman younger than 30 with stable Graves' hyperthyroidism.

This clonotype came up many times. The rearrangement uses TRBV19 and TRBJ1-1, with D hard to call. CDR1 and CDR2 from the germline V gene are LNHDA and SQIVND (reference sequence). This CDR3 is built from 14 residues. Trimming stripped 0 bases from V and 4 bases from J, with 9 bases between. The chain's CDR3 is CASSIEGTSTEAFF. As DNA, the CDR3 is TGTGCCAGTAGTATAGAGGGCACAAGCACTGAAGCTTTCTTT.

This clonotype was counted many times. V gene TRBV10-3 combines with J gene TRBJ1-1; D is possibly TRBD1 (6 bases). Trimming stripped 3 bases from V and 2 bases from J, with 10 bases between. Looked up from germline, CDR1 is ENHRY and CDR2 is SYGVKD. CDR3 size: 14 residues. CDR3 residues: CAISDRGANTEAFF. CDR3 in DNA: TGTGCCATCAGTGATCGGGGGGCTAACACTGAAGCTTTCTTT.

The CDR3 nucleotides are TGTGCCAGCAGTGAACAGGGGGCTCTCTACGAGCAGTACTTC. Translation: CASSEQGALYEQYF. The chain joins TRBV2 to TRBJ2-7; 8 bases are shared with TRBD1. This CDR3 is 14 amino acids long. Germline CDR1 reads SNHLY; CDR2 reads FYNNEI. J was trimmed by 3 bases and V by 2 bases; bases with no gene match: 3.

At least ten counts were recorded for this clonotype. The V and J genes are TRBV4-1 and TRBJ2-5; 7 bases line up with TRBD1. The CDR3 has 16 residues. V was pared by 2 bases and J by 2 bases, with 8 bases of the junction left unmatched. Germline CDR1 is MGHRA and CDR2 is YSYEKL. The CDR3 DNA sequence: TGCGCCAGCAGCCAAAGTGCCGGGACAGTTCAAGAGACCCAGTACTTC. Translating gives CASSQSAGTVQETQYF.

This clonotype was detected ten times or more. The chain couples TRBV4-1 to TRBJ2-5; 11 bases align to TRBD1. Germline trimming cut 3 bases from V and 4 bases from J; bases unmatched to any gene: 4. Germline V gene sequence: CDR1 MGHRA, CDR2 YSYEKL. The CDR3 consists of 15 residues. CDR3 in DNA: TGCGCCAGCAGCCAGGGAGGGACAGGGGGAGAGACCCAGTACTTC. It translates to CASSQGGTGGETQYF.

This chain links TRBV20-1 with TRBJ1-1; 8 nucleotides agree with TRBD1. The CDR3 has 15 residues. CDR1 and CDR2 from the germline V gene are DFQATT and SNEGSKA (reference sequence). Trimming cost V 3 bases and J 5 bases; bases outside gene matches: 11. The CDR3 DNA follows: TGCAGTGCTAGTGGGTTTGGACAGGGAGAGACTGAAGCTTTCTTT. It translates to CSASGFGQGETEAFF.

In its sample, this clonotype was seen a few times. The CDR3 loop reads CASSLARGQWGETQYF. The CDR3 DNA reads TGTGCCAGCAGCTTGGCCCGCGGGCAGTGGGGGGAGACCCAGTACTTC. The chain uses TRBV5-8 and TRBJ2-5; D possibly uses TRBD1 or TRBD2 (5 bases each). With 0 bases removed from V and 5 bases from J, the gap between germline ends came to 17 bases. Germline V gene sequence: CDR1 SGHTS, CDR2 YDEGEE. This CDR3 has 16 residues. Combining the CDR3 with reference TRBV5-8 and TRBJ2-5 gives the whole variable domain EAGVTQSPTHLIKTRGQQATLRCSPISGHTSVYWYQQALGLGLQFLLWYDEGEERNRGNFPPRFSGRQFPNYSSELNVNALELEDSALYLCASSLARGQWGETQYFGPGTRLLVL.

This clonotype was seen ten or more times. J is TRBJ1-2 and V is TRBV6-1; weak D call: TRBD1 (5 bases). The CDR3 consists of 14 residues. In germline, CDR1 is MNHNS, CDR2 SASEGT. The ends were cut back, 0 bases at V and 2 bases at J, with 7 bases in the middle. CDR3 residues: CASSEAAGNYGYTF. The CDR3 DNA sequence: TGTGCCAGCAGTGAAGCGGCAGGGAACTATGGCTACACCTTC.

At least ten counts were recorded for this clonotype. J is TRBJ1-1 and V is TRBV6-5, with TRBD1 as a possible D gene (6 bases). Germline V gives CDR1 MNHEY, CDR2 SVGAGI. V gave up 0 bases and J gave up 6 bases, with 14 bases separating them. The CDR3 spans 15 residues. CDR3 sequence reads: CASSYSTGSGSEAFF. For the CDR3, the DNA is TGTGCCAGCAGTTACTCGACAGGATCGGGGTCTGAAGCTTTCTTT.

At least ten counts were recorded for this clonotype. The chain has TRBV20-1 and TRBJ2-2; D is possibly TRBD1 (7 bases). The CDR3 is 15 amino acids. The germline V gene has CDR1 DFQATT and CDR2 SNEGSKA (reference sequence). V was pared by 4 bases and J by 3 bases, with 15 bases between. This CDR3 reads CSAKLEGADTGELFF. In nucleotides, the CDR3 is TGCAGTGCTAAACTGGAGGGGGCAGACACCGGGGAGCTGTTTTTT.

The chain has TRBV7-2 and TRBJ2-3, with D possibly called TRBD1 or TRBD2 (6 bases each). The V end lost 2 bases, the J end lost 6 bases, and 15 bases lay between the germline ends. The CDR3 contains 15 residues. CDR1 is SGHTA, CDR2 FQGNSA, per germline. The CDR3: CASSLTGAGYDTQYF. CDR3 bases: TGTGCCAGCAGCTTAACGGGGGCTGGGTATGATACGCAGTATTTT.

In its sample, this clonotype was seen many times. The chain recombines TRBV19 with TRBJ2-7; D is unresolved. This CDR3 is 13 amino acids long. Trimming took 3 bases from V and 3 from J, leaving 9 bases between them. Germline V gene lookup returns CDR1 LNHDA and CDR2 SQIVND (reference sequence). The CDR3 here is CASSMRMDYEQYF. DNA for the CDR3: TGTGCCAGTAGTATGAGGATGGACTACGAGCAGTACTTC. Full variable domain (rest looked up from reference TRBV19 and TRBJ2-7): DGGITQSPKYLFRKEGQNVTLSCEQNLNHDAMYWYRQDPGQGLRLIYYSQIVNDFQKGDIAEGYSVSREKKESFPLTVTSAQKNPTAFYLCASSMRMDYEQYFGPGTRLTVT.

There are many counts of this clonotype. The rearrangement links TRBV15 to TRBJ2-7; 10 bases fit TRBD1. Germline V CDR1 and CDR2: LNHNV, YYDKDF (reference sequence). Trimming took 5 bases from V and 1 from J; bases not matched to a gene: 8. The CDR3 runs to 16 residues. The DNA for the CDR3 is TGTGCCACCAGCTCACCTTCGGACAGGGGGTCCTACGAGCAGTACTTC. It translates to CATSSPSDRGSYEQYF. The full variable domain, in which reference TRBV15 and TRBJ2-7 provide the parts outside the CDR3, is DAMVIQNPRYQVTQFGKPVTLSCSQTLNHNVMYWYQQKSSQAPKLLFHYYDKDFNNEADTPDNFQSRRPNTSFCFLDIRSPGLGDTAMYLCATSSPSDRGSYEQYFGPGTRLTVT.

This clonotype showed up just a few times. The chain links TRBV18 to TRBJ1-2; D is uncertain. This CDR3 is built from 13 residues. V dropped 4 bases and J dropped 2 bases, with 8 bases sitting between them. Germline CDR1 and CDR2: KGHSH and LQKENI. The CDR3 region has the DNA TGTGCCAGCTCACGGAAGGAAAACTATGGCTACACCTTC. It is translated as CASSRKENYGYTF.

This clonotype was observed a handful of times. With a much larger clone just one base away, this may be a read error. This chain links TRBV6-5 with TRBJ2-4; possibly TRBD1 or TRBD2 for D (5 bases each). This CDR3 comprises 18 residues. CDR1 is MNHEY, CDR2 SVGAGI, per germline. The chain's CDR3 is CASSYTPGARGEKNIKYF. As DNA, the CDR3 is TGTGCCAGCAGTTACACCCCCGGCGCTAGAGGGGAAAAAAACATTAAGTACTTC.

This clonotype was seen ten or more times. The rearrangement joins TRBV4-1 to TRBJ2-5; TRBD2 matches 12 bases. The CDR3 runs to 16 residues. The V and J ends lost 1 base and 2 bases, in that order; junction bases with no gene match: 2. Germline V gene sequence: CDR1 MGHRA, CDR2 YSYEKL. CDR3 DNA sequence: TGCGCCAGCAGCCAAGGGACTAGCGGGGAGCAAGAGACCCAGTACTTC. Residues: CASSQGTSGEQETQYF.

This clonotype was counted ten times or more. This chain joins TRBV11-1 and TRBJ2-7, with D hard to call. V was clipped by 0 bases and J by 3 bases, with 12 bases between them. CDR1 SGHAT and CDR2 FQDESV come from the germline V gene (reference sequence). The CDR3 is 15 residues long. The CDR3 reads CASSLANPPVYEQYF. The CDR3 bases are TGTGCCAGCAGCTTAGCGAACCCGCCGGTCTACGAGCAGTACTTC. Filled out from reference TRBV11-1 and TRBJ2-7, the complete variable domain reads EAEVAQSPRYKITEKSQAVAFWCDPISGHATLYWYRQILGQGPELLVQFQDESVVDDSQLPKDRFSAERLKGVDSTLKIQPAELGDSAMYLCASSLANPPVYEQYFGPGTRLTVT.

This clonotype was seen many times. CDR3 coding DNA: TGCAGCGGCCCCGGGAGAGGGATGGGCGCCGAGCAGTACTTC. Translation gives CSGPGRGMGAEQYF. The chain carries TRBV29-1 and TRBJ2-7; maybe TRBD2 (6 bases). The CDR3 consists of 14 residues. V was trimmed by 7 bases and J by 6 bases, leaving 22 bases between them. Germline loops: CDR1 SQVTM, CDR2 ANQGSEA.

The V gene is TRBV4-3, the J gene TRBJ2-2; D gene uncertain. The CDR3 sequence is 14 residues long. The V and J ends lost 0 bases and 3 bases respectively, with 5 bases between them. Germline loops: CDR1 LGHNA, CDR2 YSLEER. CDR3 sequence: CASSQERHTGELFF. CDR3 in DNA: TGCGCCAGCAGCCAAGAGCGGCACACCGGGGAGCTGTTTTTT.

Many counts were recorded for this clonotype. DNA for the CDR3: TGTGCCAGCAGTTACGGGGCGAGACAGTACTTC. Its protein is CASSYGARQYF. The J gene is TRBJ2-7, the V gene TRBV6-2 or TRBV6-3; D is perhaps TRBD1 (5 bases). Per germline, CDR1 MNHEY and CDR2 SVGEGT. Trimming removed 2 bases from V and 10 bases from J, with 9 bases in between. This CDR3 is 11 amino acids long.

This clonotype has a count of ten or more. This chain links TRBV29-1 with TRBJ2-5, with 8 nucleotides matching TRBD1. The CDR3 extends over 14 amino acids. V lost 0 bases and J lost 3; bases outside the gene matches: 3. The germline V gene has CDR1 SQVTM and CDR2 ANQGSEA. The CDR3 sequence is CSVEDTGGKETQYF. CDR3 bases: TGCAGCGTTGAAGACACAGGGGGTAAAGAGACCCAGTACTTC.

This clonotype was recorded at least ten times. The chain recombines TRBV6-5 with TRBJ1-1; D remains ambiguous. V was pared by 4 bases and J by 5 bases, with 14 bases between. CDR1 and CDR2 (germline): MNHEY, SVGAGI. The CDR3 length is 14 residues. This chain's CDR3 is CASSSWTEGTEAFF. The CDR3 nucleotides read TGTGCCAGCAGTTCTTGGACCGAGGGAACTGAAGCTTTCTTT.

This clonotype was counted at least ten times. This sequence may be a read error, since a much larger clone differs from it by one base. The V and J genes are TRBV7-6 and TRBJ2-5; no clear D. V was shortened by 0 bases and J by 5 bases, with 4 bases between the two germline ends. Germline V CDR1 and CDR2: SGHVS, FNYEAQ. The length of the CDR3 is 12 residues. The CDR3 reads CASSLAMETQYF. CDR3 nucleotide sequence: TGTGCCAGCAGCTTAGCGATGGAGACCCAGTACTTC.

This clonotype occurred a few times. The genes are TRBV20-1 and TRBJ2-5; a possible D gene is TRBD1 (5 bases). Trimming left V 2 bases short and J 5 bases short, with 15 bases between. Germline V gene data show CDR1 as DFQATT and CDR2 as SNEGSKA (reference sequence). The CDR3 runs to 14 residues. The CDR3 nucleotides read TGCAGTGCTAGACAGGGTCTTGACTGGGAGACCCAGTACTTC. Protein: CSARQGLDWETQYF.